This T cell receptor (beta chain) was retrieved from a study of blood T cell repertoires in COVID-19. Study as a whole: Acute and convalescent COVID-19 samples came from the United States, Italy and Spain. Nucleic acid was either cDNA or gDNA, and it came from T cells, B-cell-depleted T cells, or PBMCs.

The CDR3 has 15 residues. Germline V gene sequence: CDR1 KGHSH, CDR2 LQKENI. The germline V and J ends were trimmed by 3 bases and 3 bases, with 15 bases remaining between them. In the authors' methods: Reference gene primer amplification in the assay estimated nucleated cell counts. The assay was immunoSEQ multiplex PCR, and TCRdb's table has in-frame clones only and misses some. V and J calls and clone size follow that table, whereas D and trimming were derived from the DNA. The sample records 270,000 or so clones, approximately 80% being singletons. This chain joins TRBV18 and TRBJ2-7; perhaps TRBD1 as D (5 bases). Sequencing was performed on peripheral blood. The TCR was taken from a human donor in a cohort sampled during active COVID-19. The CDR3 DNA follows: TGTGCCAGCTCACCGACAGCAAGGGCGGTCTACGAGCAGTACTTC. It yields the protein CASSPTARAVYEQYF.